The 21 T cell receptor beta chains below were found in one sample sequenced in a study of immune characterization of retroperitoneal liposarcoma. One entry per CDR3 protein results from TCRdb running MiXCR on the PCR reads. The sample consists of 9,500 to 11,000 distinct CDR3 sequences, 25% to 30% of them appearing once. Source material: tumor tissue. Receptor source: a male donor with retroperitoneal liposarcoma.

This clonotype was seen many times. V and J are TRBV7-2 and TRBJ1-5, with 9 bases that match TRBD1. CDR3 length equals 14 residues. V was clipped by 5 bases and J by 4 bases; unmatched bases: 3. CDR1 is SGHTA and CDR2 is FQGNSA in the germline V gene. For the CDR3, the DNA is TGTGCCAGCAGCCCGACAGGGGGGAATCAGCCCCAGCATTTT. Amino acid sequence: CASSPTGGNQPQHF.

This clonotype ranks as medium-sized. The chain combines TRBV7-2 with TRBJ2-1; TRBD2 matches at 7 bases. With the DNA end fitting TRBJ2-7 better, the J assignment may be wrong. This CDR3 has 15 residues. Germline lookup yields CDR1 SGHTA and CDR2 FQGNSA. CDR3 residues: CASSLSSGDHNEQYF. CDR3 DNA sequence: TGTGCCAGCAGCTTATCTAGCGGAGACCACAATGAGCAGTACTTC.

This clonotype qualifies as medium-sized (0.01 to 0.1%). This sequence joins TRBV6-1 and TRBJ2-3; no clear D. Germline V gives CDR1 MNHNS, CDR2 SASEGT. The V and J ends lost 6 bases and 6 bases respectively, with 7 bases between them. The CDR3 is made up of 11 amino acids. CDR3 DNA: TGTGCCAGCAGGAGGAGTGATACGCAGTATTTT. Translated, it gives CASRRSDTQYF.

This clonotype has only a few counts. The chain employs TRBV10-1 and TRBJ2-3; TRBD1 might be the D (6 bases). The CDR3 totals 15 residues. Trimming shortened V by 2 bases and J by 1 base, and 10 bases separated the two germline ends. Germline loops: CDR1 WNHNN, CDR2 SYGVQD (reference sequence). The CDR3 here is CASSEPDSGTDTQYF. In DNA, the CDR3 is TGCGCCAGCAGTGAGCCGGACAGCGGCACAGATACGCAGTATTTT.

By share, this clonotype ranks as medium-sized. V and J are TRBV6-4 and TRBJ2-3, with 8 bases aligning to TRBD2. The V and J ends lost 3 bases and 1 base, in that order; junction bases with no gene match: 0. CDR1 is MRHNA and CDR2 is SNTAGT in the germline V gene. The CDR3 extends over 14 amino acids. CDR3 sequence reads: CASSERGGTDTQYF. For the CDR3, the DNA is TGTGCCAGCAGTGAGCGGGGGGGCACAGATACGCAGTATTTT.

The V call is TRBV6-2 or TRBV6-3, the J call TRBJ2-1, with D maybe TRBD1 (5 bases). Germline values: CDR1 MNHEY, CDR2 SVGEGT. The length of the CDR3 is 14 residues. V lost 4 bases to trimming and J lost 10 bases, with 17 bases between them. The CDR3 DNA sequence: TGTGCCAGCAGTTCCCCCCAGGGTGGCTACGAGCAGTTCTTC. As protein: CASSSPQGGYEQFF.

A few counts support this clonotype. The V call is TRBV12-3 or TRBV12-4, the J call TRBJ2-1; D gene uncertain. The V and J ends lost 8 bases and 13 bases respectively, with 27 bases between them. The CDR3 totals 15 residues. The CDR3 coding sequence is TGTGCCAGCGCGCCCATCACTTCCCTTGAGGAGACCCAGTTCTTC. This gives the protein CASAPITSLEETQFF.

This clonotype has at least ten counts. V is TRBV7-6 and J is TRBJ2-1; D unclear. Trimming took 5 bases from V and 7 from J, leaving 9 bases between them. This CDR3 has 12 residues. Germline V gene lookup returns CDR1 SGHVS and CDR2 FNYEAQ. Here the CDR3 DNA reads TGTGCCAGCAGCCTCCTATGGAATGAGCAGTTCTTC. It is translated as CASSLLWNEQFF.

This clonotype was counted many times. The rearrangement uses TRBV11-3 and TRBJ2-1; 7 positions agree with TRBD2. This CDR3 region has 16 residues. The ends lost 1 base at V and 8 bases at J; junction bases unmatched: 11. Germline CDR1 and CDR2: SGHNT and YENEEA. The DNA for the CDR3 is TGTGCCAGCAGCTTAGCTTGGGGCGGGAGTCATGATGAGCAGTTCTTC. Amino acid sequence: CASSLAWGGSHDEQFF. The full variable domain, rest sourced from reference TRBV11-3 and TRBJ2-1, is EAGVVQSPRYKIIEKKQPVAFWCNPISGHNTLYWYLQNLGQGPELLIRYENEEAVDDSQLPKDRFSAERLKGVDSTLKIQPAELGDSAVYLCASSLAWGGSHDEQFFGPGTRLTVL.

This clonotype was observed many times. The J gene is TRBJ2-7, the V gene TRBV12-3 or TRBV12-4; 8 nucleotides match TRBD1. This CDR3 region has 16 residues. The junction had 15 bases not matched to a gene; V was cut back by 5 bases and J by 6 bases. The CDR3: CASSPTSYQGASEQYF. CDR3 coding DNA: TGTGCCAGCAGTCCCACCTCTTATCAGGGGGCCAGCGAGCAGTACTTC.

This clonotype is classed as medium-sized. This chain connects TRBV12-3 or TRBV12-4 to TRBJ2-1, with 11 bases aligning to TRBD2. Matching the DNA end better, TRBJ2-7 makes the J call doubtful. This CDR3 region has 14 residues. The DNA for the CDR3 is TGTGCCAGCAGTCACCTAGCGGGGGGATATGAGCAGTACTTC. Residues: CASSHLAGGYEQYF.

This clonotype was picked up a small number of times. This sequence joins TRBV7-2 and TRBJ2-3; D is undetermined. V lost 5 bases and J 6 bases, leaving 15 bases between the germline ends. In germline, CDR1 is SGHTA, CDR2 FQGNSA. The CDR3 runs to 14 residues. DNA of the CDR3: TGTGCCAGCAGCCCCGGGCCTGCCCGGGATACGCAGTATTTT. The encoded protein is CASSPGPARDTQYF.

The table lists this clonotype with a few counts. The CDR3 DNA is TGTGCCAGCAGTGAAATTCTAACTAGCGGTTACAATGAGCAGTTCTTC. It yields the protein CASSEILTSGYNEQFF. The rearrangement joins TRBV6-1 to TRBJ2-1; 8 bases are shared with TRBD2. The CDR3 loop spans 16 amino acids. The V gene end was trimmed by 2 bases and the J gene end by 4 bases; junction bases not matched to a gene: 7. CDR1 and CDR2 from the germline V gene are MNHNS and SASEGT.

The rearrangement links TRBV7-3 to TRBJ2-3; D is unclear. This CDR3 is built from 14 residues. V was pared by 2 bases and J by 6 bases, with 12 bases between. Germline lookup yields CDR1 SGHTA and CDR2 FQGTGA. The CDR3 region has the DNA TGTGCCAGCAGCTTATCGGGCCGGGCGGATACGCAGTATTTT. Translating it yields CASSLSGRADTQYF.

The gene calls are TRBV12-3 or TRBV12-4 and TRBJ2-1, with 7 bases lining up with TRBD2. This CDR3 comprises 11 residues. After removal of 5 bases from V and 13 bases from J, the junction contained 5 bases not matched to a gene. The CDR3 region is CASSIREGQFF. The CDR3 coding sequence is TGTGCCAGCAGTATCAGGGAGGGCCAGTTCTTC.

The chain joins TRBV11-3 to TRBJ2-1, with D possibly being TRBD1 (5 bases). Germline CDR1 SGHNT, CDR2 YENEEA. Trimming cost V 4 bases and J 4 bases, with 11 bases left between them. The length of the CDR3 is 14 residues. Written as DNA, the CDR3 is TGTGCCAGCAGCTCCAGGGCCCCATACAATGAGCAGTTCTTC. The encoded protein is CASSSRAPYNEQFF.

This clonotype was picked up many times. The CDR3 is CASSFSTYNEQFF. The CDR3 DNA is TGTGCCAGCAGTTTCTCAACCTACAATGAGCAGTTCTTC. The gene calls are TRBV6-1 and TRBJ2-1, with D hard to call. Trimming took 5 bases from V and 2 from J, leaving 7 bases between them. This CDR3 contains 13 residues. Germline assignment: CDR1 MNHNS and CDR2 SASEGT.

The genes are TRBV6-5 and TRBJ1-2, with D perhaps matching TRBD1 (5 bases). V was clipped by 0 bases and J by 4 bases, with 15 bases between them. This CDR3 has 16 residues. The germline V gene has CDR1 MNHEY and CDR2 SVGAGI. The DNA of the CDR3 is TGTGCCAGCAGTTACTCAATGGCAGGGAAGGCCTATGGCTACACCTTC. Translation gives CASSYSMAGKAYGYTF.

By share, this clonotype ranks as medium-sized (0.01 to 0.1%). V is TRBV7-2 and J is TRBJ2-1, with 7 bases that match TRBD2. Gene TRBJ2-7 matches the end of the DNA better, so the J call may be wrong. The germline CDR1 and CDR2 sequences are SGHTA and FQGNSA. The length of the CDR3 is 14 residues. The CDR3 sequence: CASSLAGGSYEQYF. The CDR3 bases are TGTGCCAGCAGCTTAGCCGGCGGGAGCTACGAGCAGTACTTC.

There are many counts of this clonotype. This rearrangement joins TRBV11-1 to TRBJ2-5; 10 bases map to TRBD2. This CDR3 has 14 amino acids. Looked up from germline, CDR1 is SGHAT and CDR2 is FQDESV (reference sequence). Trimming removed 2 bases from V and 9 bases from J; junction bases left unmatched: 6. The CDR3 reads CASSLNGLAGAQYF. CDR3 DNA: TGTGCCAGCAGCTTAAATGGGCTAGCGGGAGCCCAGTACTTC.

This clonotype was observed a handful of times. This rearrangement joins TRBV6-1 to TRBJ1-1; 9 nucleotides line up with TRBD1. Germline V gene data show CDR1 as MNHNS and CDR2 as SASEGT. Losses at the gene ends were 5 bases for V and 1 base for J; bases not matched to a gene: 2. The CDR3 has 14 amino acids. The CDR3 nucleotides read TGTGCCAGCAGTCGGGACAGGGCGAACACTGAAGCTTTCTTT. Translating it yields CASSRDRANTEAFF.